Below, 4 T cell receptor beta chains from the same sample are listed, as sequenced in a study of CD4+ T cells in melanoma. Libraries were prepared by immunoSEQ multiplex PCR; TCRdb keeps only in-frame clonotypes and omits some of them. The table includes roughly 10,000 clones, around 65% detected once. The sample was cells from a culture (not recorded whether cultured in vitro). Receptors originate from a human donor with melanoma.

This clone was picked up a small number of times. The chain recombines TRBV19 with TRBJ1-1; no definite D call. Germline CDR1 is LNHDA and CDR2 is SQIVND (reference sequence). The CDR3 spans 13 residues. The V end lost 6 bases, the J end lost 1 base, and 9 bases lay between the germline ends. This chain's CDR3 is CASSRLTNTEAFF. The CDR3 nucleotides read TGTGCCAGTAGCCGACTGACGAACACTGAAGCTTTCTTT.

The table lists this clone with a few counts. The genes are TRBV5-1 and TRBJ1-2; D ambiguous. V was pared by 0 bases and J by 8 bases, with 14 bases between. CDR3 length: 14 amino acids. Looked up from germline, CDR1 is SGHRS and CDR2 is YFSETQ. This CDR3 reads CASSLALSYEGYTF. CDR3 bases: TGCGCCAGCAGCTTGGCCCTGTCGTATGAGGGCTACACCTTC.

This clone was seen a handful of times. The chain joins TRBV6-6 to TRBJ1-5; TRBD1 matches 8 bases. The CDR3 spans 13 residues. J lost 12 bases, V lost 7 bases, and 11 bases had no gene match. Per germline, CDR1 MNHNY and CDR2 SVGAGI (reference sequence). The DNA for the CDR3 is TGTGCCAGCATCAACAGGGGGGAGGGTCTCCAGCATTTT. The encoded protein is CASINRGEGLQHF.

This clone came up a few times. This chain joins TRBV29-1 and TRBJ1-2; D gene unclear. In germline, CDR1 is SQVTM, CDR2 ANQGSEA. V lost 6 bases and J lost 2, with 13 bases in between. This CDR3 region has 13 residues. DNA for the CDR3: TGCAGCGTCTTGAAGGGCCAGAACTATGGCTACACCTTC. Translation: CSVLKGQNYGYTF.